A single sample gave rise to the 4 T cell receptor beta chains below, sequenced in a study of blood T cell repertoires in COVID-19. The data were produced by immunoSEQ multiplex PCR, yet TCRdb's version contains in-frame clones alone and is incomplete. The sample has 150,000 to 200,000 clones, 82% seen once. The sequenced material came from peripheral blood. The source of these receptors is a woman in her 70s with acute or convalescent COVID-19.

This clone was picked up a small number of times. The chain recombines TRBV6-6 with TRBJ2-7; 13 bases match TRBD2. This CDR3 region has 14 residues. Germline assignment: CDR1 MNHNY and CDR2 SVGAGI (reference sequence). J was trimmed by 6 bases and V by 5 bases; bases with no gene match: 4. The CDR3 region is CASSKGLAGLEQYF. The CDR3 coding sequence is TGTGCCAGCAGTAAGGGACTAGCGGGACTCGAGCAGTACTTC.

The chain couples TRBV5-6 to TRBJ2-7; D possibly corresponds to TRBD2 (6 bases). V was trimmed by 4 bases and J by 6 bases, leaving 23 bases between them. Germline values: CDR1 SGHDT, CDR2 YYEEEE. The CDR3 extends over 16 amino acids. This CDR3 is CASSTKLTSGRGEQYF. CDR3 in DNA: TGTGCCAGCAGCACAAAACTGACTAGTGGTAGAGGCGAGCAGTACTTC.

This clone came up a few times. The chain carries TRBV28 and TRBJ2-1; 7 nucleotides match TRBD2. V dropped 7 bases and J dropped 6; count of bases not matched to a gene: 9. The germline V gene has CDR1 MDHEN and CDR2 SYDVKM. The CDR3 covers 14 residues. CDR3 protein: CASIAGGRGNEQFF. CDR3 nucleotide sequence: TGTGCCAGCATAGCAGGCGGGAGAGGCAATGAGCAGTTCTTC.

V is TRBV3-1 (or the pseudogene TRBV3-2) and J is TRBJ2-2; D may be TRBD1 (5 bases). V dropped 3 bases and J dropped 0 bases, with 8 bases sitting between them. Germline V CDR1 and CDR2: LGHDT, YNNKEL (reference sequence). The length of the CDR3 is 15 residues. The CDR3 DNA is TGTGCCAGCAGCCACAGGGTACCGAACACCGGGGAGCTGTTTTTT. Protein sequence: CASSHRVPNTGELFF.